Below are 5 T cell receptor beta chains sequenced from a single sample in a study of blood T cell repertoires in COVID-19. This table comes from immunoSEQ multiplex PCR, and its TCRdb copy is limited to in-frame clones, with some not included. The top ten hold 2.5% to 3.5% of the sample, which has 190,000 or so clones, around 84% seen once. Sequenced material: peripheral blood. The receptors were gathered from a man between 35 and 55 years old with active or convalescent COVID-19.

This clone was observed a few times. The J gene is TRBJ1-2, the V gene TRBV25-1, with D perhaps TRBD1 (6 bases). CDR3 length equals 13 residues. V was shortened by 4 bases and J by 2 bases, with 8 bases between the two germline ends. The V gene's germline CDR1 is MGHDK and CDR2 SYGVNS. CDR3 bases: TGTGCCAGCAGTGGCCAGGGGAACTATGGCTACACCTTC. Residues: CASSGQGNYGYTF.

Here the CDR3 reads CASSYARQALNTEAFF. DNA of the CDR3: TGTGCCAGCAGTTACGCTAGACAGGCTTTGAACACTGAAGCTTTCTTT. This chain connects TRBV6-2 or TRBV6-3 to TRBJ1-1; a possible D gene is TRBD1 (6 bases). This CDR3 spans 16 amino acids. From germline, CDR1 is MNHEY and CDR2 SVGEGT. V was shortened by 2 bases and J by 0 bases, with 13 bases between the two germline ends.

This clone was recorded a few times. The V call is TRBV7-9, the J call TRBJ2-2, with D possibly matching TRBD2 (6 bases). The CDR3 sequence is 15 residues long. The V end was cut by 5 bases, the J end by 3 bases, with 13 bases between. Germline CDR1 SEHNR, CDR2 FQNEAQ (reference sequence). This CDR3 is CASSQWDSYTGELFF. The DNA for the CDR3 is TGTGCCAGCAGCCAATGGGACTCCTACACCGGGGAGCTGTTTTTT.

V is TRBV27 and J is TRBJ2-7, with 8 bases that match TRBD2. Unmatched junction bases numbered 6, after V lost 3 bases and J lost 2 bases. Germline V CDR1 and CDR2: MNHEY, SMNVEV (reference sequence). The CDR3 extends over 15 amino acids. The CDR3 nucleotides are TGTGCCAGCAGTTTGGGAGCGGGGGAGACCTACGAGCAGTACTTC. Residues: CASSLGAGETYEQYF.

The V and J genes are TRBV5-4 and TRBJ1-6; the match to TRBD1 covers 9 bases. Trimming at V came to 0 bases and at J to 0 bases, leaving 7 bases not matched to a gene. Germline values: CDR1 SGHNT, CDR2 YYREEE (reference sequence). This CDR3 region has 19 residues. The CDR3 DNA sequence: TGTGCCAGCAGCTTGGCTAGGACAGGGGTTAACTCCTATAATTCACCCCTCCACTTT. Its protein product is CASSLARTGVNSYNSPLHF.